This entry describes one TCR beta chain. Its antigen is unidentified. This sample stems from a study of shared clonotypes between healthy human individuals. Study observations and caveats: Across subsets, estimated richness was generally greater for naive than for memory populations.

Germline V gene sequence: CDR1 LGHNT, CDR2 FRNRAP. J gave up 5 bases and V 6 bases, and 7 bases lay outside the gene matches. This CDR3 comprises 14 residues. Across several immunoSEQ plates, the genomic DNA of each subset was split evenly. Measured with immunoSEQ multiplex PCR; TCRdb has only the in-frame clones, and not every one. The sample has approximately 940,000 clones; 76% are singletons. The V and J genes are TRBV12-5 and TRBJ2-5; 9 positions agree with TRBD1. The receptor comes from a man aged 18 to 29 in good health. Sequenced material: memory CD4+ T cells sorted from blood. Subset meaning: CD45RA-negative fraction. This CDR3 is CASGGTGPGETQYF. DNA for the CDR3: TGTGCTAGTGGCGGGACAGGGCCTGGGGAGACCCAGTACTTC.